Each of the 20 T cell receptor beta chains below was sequenced from the same sample in a study of shared clonotypes between healthy human individuals. Sequenced by immunoSEQ multiplex PCR; TCRdb stores in-frame clones only, minus some. The sample holds about 2 million clones, about 94% seen once. CD45RO-negative cells were positively selected for CCR7, leaving out terminally differentiated effector memory CD45RA+ cells. The sequenced sample consisted of naive CD8+ T cells sorted from blood. Receptors originate from a man younger than 35 in good health.

In the case of this clone: A read error may account for a junction end that differs from germline. The rearrangement joins TRBV7-7 to TRBJ2-5; 10 nucleotides match TRBD2. This CDR3 comprises 16 residues. Germline loops: CDR1 SSHAT, CDR2 FNYEAQ (reference sequence). CDR3 nucleotide sequence: TGTGCTAGCAGCTTAGCTATCGGACTAGCGGAAGAGACCCAGTACTTC. It encodes CASSLAIGLAEETQYF.

The V gene is TRBV27, the J gene TRBJ2-7; D not resolved. V was pared by 2 bases and J by 3 bases, with 11 bases between. The CDR3 covers 14 residues. CDR1 is MNHEY and CDR2 is SMNVEV in the germline V gene (reference sequence). The CDR3 sequence is CASSLLGSLYEQYF. CDR3 coding DNA: TGTGCCAGCAGTTTACTCGGGTCCCTCTACGAGCAGTACTTC.

The J gene is TRBJ2-2, the V gene TRBV4-3; 10 bases fit TRBD1. Germline assignment: CDR1 LGHNA and CDR2 YSLEER. CDR3 length equals 15 residues. V was pared by 1 base and J by 9 bases, with 5 bases of the junction left unmatched. The CDR3 loop is CASSQGQGALRELFF. DNA for the CDR3: TGCGCCAGCAGCCAAGGACAGGGGGCGCTGCGGGAGCTGTTTTTT.

The chain is built from TRBV5-6 and TRBJ1-6; D is unclear. Germline V gene lookup returns CDR1 SGHDT and CDR2 YYEEEE. The germline V and J ends were trimmed by 0 bases and 10 bases, with 5 bases remaining between them. The length of the CDR3 is 12 residues. The CDR3 loop is CASSLGASPLHF. The CDR3 DNA is TGTGCCAGCAGCTTGGGGGCGTCACCCCTCCACTTT. The complete variable domain, with remaining parts taken from reference TRBV5-6 and TRBJ1-6, reads DAGVTQSPTHLIKTRGQQVTLRCSPKSGHDTVSWYQQALGQGPQFIFQYYEEEERQRGNFPDRFSGHQFPNYSSELNVNALLLGDSALYLCASSLGASPLHFGNGTRLTVT.

This clone was seen a single time. The chain couples TRBV29-1 to TRBJ1-1, with TRBD1 matching over 11 bases. The CDR3 runs 13 residues. J gave up 8 bases and V 7 bases, and 9 bases lay outside the gene matches. Germline CDR1 reads SQVTM; CDR2 reads ANQGSEA. The chain's CDR3 is CSATGQGGREAFF. CDR3 DNA sequence: TGCAGCGCCACGGGACAGGGGGGGAGAGAAGCTTTCTTT. Based on the CDR3 plus reference TRBV29-1 and TRBJ1-1, the full variable domain is SAVISQKPSRDICQRGTSLTIQCQVDSQVTMMFWYRQQPGQSLTLIATANQGSEATYESGFVIDKFPISRPNLTFSTLTVSNMSPEDSSIYLCSATGQGGREAFFGQGTRLTVV.

The chain links TRBV5-6 to TRBJ2-3; D is ambiguous. Trimming removed 0 bases at V and 6 bases at J, with 8 bases between. Germline loops: CDR1 SGHDT, CDR2 YYEEEE. The CDR3 runs to 13 residues. CDR3 DNA: TGTGCCAGCAGCTTGGACCCCGGGGATACGCAGTATTTT. It specifies CASSLDPGDTQYF.

The CDR3 protein is CAGREGLREQYF. The DNA for the CDR3 is TGTGCCGGAAGGGAAGGCCTGAGGGAGCAGTACTTC. The chain recombines TRBV2 with TRBJ2-7, with no clear D. Trimming took 11 bases from V and 7 from J, leaving 18 bases between them. Per the germline V gene, CDR1 is SNHLY and CDR2 is FYNNEI. The CDR3 loop spans 12 amino acids.

This chain connects TRBV4-3 to TRBJ2-3; a possible D gene is TRBD2 (6 bases). Germline CDR1 is LGHNA and CDR2 is YSLEER. Deletions cut 1 base from V and 6 bases from J, with 17 bases between. The CDR3 loop spans 16 amino acids. CDR3 DNA sequence: TGCGCCAGCAGCCAAGCGTCGGCGGGAACACATGATACGCAGTATTTT. Translated: CASSQASAGTHDTQYF.

The rearrangement joins TRBV9 to TRBJ1-2, with TRBD1 matching 12 bases. V was clipped by 4 bases and J by 8 bases; unmatched bases: 6. The CDR3 length is 14 residues. Germline V gene data show CDR1 as SGDLS and CDR2 as YYNGEE. Here the CDR3 DNA reads TGTGCCAGCAGCACAGGGACAGGGGGCGAGGGCTACACCTTC. Translating it yields CASSTGTGGEGYTF.

This chain links TRBV10-3 with TRBJ2-7; the D call may be TRBD1 or TRBD2 (5 bases each). Germline V gene lookup returns CDR1 ENHRY and CDR2 SYGVKD. The ends were cut back, 3 bases at V and 6 bases at J, with 12 bases in the middle. The CDR3 covers 13 residues. The DNA of the CDR3 is TGTGCCATCAGTGAAGAGAGGGGTCCCGAGCAGTACTTC. Translation gives CAISEERGPEQYF.

A single count supports this clone. The V gene is TRBV5-1, the J gene TRBJ1-6; D is uncertain. There are 15 residues in the CDR3. CDR1 and CDR2 from the germline V gene are SGHRS and YFSETQ. Trimming cost V 0 bases and J 7 bases, with 11 bases left between them. The CDR3 loop is CASSLELQLNSPLHF. DNA of the CDR3: TGCGCCAGCAGCTTGGAATTACAGTTAAATTCACCCCTCCACTTT.

The CDR3 is CASSSRGETQYF. The CDR3 DNA reads as TGTGCCAGCAGCTCCCGAGGGGAGACCCAGTACTTC. This chain uses TRBV7-8 with TRBJ2-5; D may be TRBD2 (5 bases). V lost 4 bases and J 5 bases, leaving 8 bases between the germline ends. The CDR3 extends over 12 amino acids. The germline gives CDR1 SGHVS, CDR2 FQNEAQ.

V is TRBV10-3 and J is TRBJ2-2, with 8 bases lining up with TRBD1. The CDR3 has 15 amino acids. Germline V gives CDR1 ENHRY, CDR2 SYGVKD. V shed 2 bases and J 3 bases; nucleotides not matched to a gene: 2. The CDR3 nucleotides are TGTGCCATCAGTGAGGACAGGGGCTACACCGGGGAGCTGTTTTTT. This encodes CAISEDRGYTGELFF.

V and J are TRBV29-1 and TRBJ1-2; D is uncertain. Trimming shortened V by 6 bases and J by 3 bases, and 17 bases separated the two germline ends. The CDR3 runs to 14 residues. Looked up from germline, CDR1 is SQVTM and CDR2 is ANQGSEA. Here the CDR3 reads CSVDGNPWDYGYTF. Written as DNA, the CDR3 is TGCAGCGTAGACGGGAACCCTTGGGACTATGGCTACACCTTC.

The V call is TRBV5-1, the J call TRBJ2-3; 10 positions match TRBD2. J lost 6 bases, V lost 4 bases, and 5 bases had no gene match. The CDR3 consists of 14 residues. CDR1 SGHRS and CDR2 YFSETQ come from the germline V gene. CDR3 in amino acids: CASSQAGGPDTQYF. Here the CDR3 DNA reads TGCGCCAGCAGCCAAGCGGGAGGGCCGGATACGCAGTATTTT.

This rearrangement joins TRBV5-1 to TRBJ2-7; maybe TRBD2 (6 bases). V was trimmed by 5 bases and J by 5 bases, leaving 17 bases between them. The CDR3 runs 14 residues. Germline V gene data show CDR1 as SGHRS and CDR2 as YFSETQ. The CDR3 sequence: CASRPGGQFDEQYF. CDR3 DNA sequence: TGCGCCAGCAGACCCGGGGGTCAGTTCGACGAGCAGTACTTC.

The gene calls are TRBV5-5 and TRBJ2-1; the D call may be TRBD1 or TRBD2 (5 bases each). Deletions cut 4 bases from V and 4 bases from J, with 15 bases between. The CDR3 consists of 15 residues. CDR1 is SGHKS and CDR2 is YYEKEE in the germline V gene (reference sequence). CDR3 DNA sequence: TGTGCCAGCAGCGATCCCGGGACGCATTACAATGAGCAGTTCTTC. This encodes CASSDPGTHYNEQFF.

CDR3 sequence reads: CASSLGGGRNTEAFF. DNA of the CDR3: TGTGCCAGCAGCTTAGGTGGGGGGAGGAACACTGAAGCTTTCTTT. The chain joins TRBV7-8 to TRBJ1-1; TRBD1 is a possible D gene (5 bases). CDR1 and CDR2 (germline): SGHVS, FQNEAQ. V lost 1 base to trimming and J lost 1 base, with 10 bases between them. The CDR3 loop spans 15 amino acids.

The V and J genes are TRBV7-8 and TRBJ1-4; D gene ambiguous. Between the trimmed V and J ends, which lost 5 bases and 10 bases, there was a span of 8 bases. The V gene's germline CDR1 is SGHVS and CDR2 FQNEAQ. The CDR3 runs 11 residues. The CDR3 protein is CASSRAGKLFF. In nucleotides, the CDR3 is TGTGCCAGCAGCCGCGCCGGAAAACTGTTTTTT.

This clone was detected only a few times. V usage is TRBV2 and J usage is TRBJ1-6, with TRBD1 identical over 7 bases. Germline V gives CDR1 SNHLY, CDR2 FYNNEI. The CDR3 runs 14 residues. Trimming at V came to 8 bases and at J to 8 bases, leaving 9 bases not matched to a gene. CDR3 residues: CASRRTGVDSPLHF. CDR3 in DNA: TGTGCCAGCCGTAGAACAGGGGTTGATTCACCCCTCCACTTT. Full variable domain (rest looked up from reference TRBV2 and TRBJ1-6): EPEVTQTPSHQVTQMGQEVILRCVPISNHLYFYWYRQILGQKVEFLVSFYNNEISEKSEIFDDQFSVERPDGSNFTLKIRSTKLEDSAMYFCASRRTGVDSPLHFGNGTRLTVT.